The sequence of this T cell receptor (beta chain) was determined in a study of cytomegalovirus exposure and HLA in healthy donors. Use of 60 Vbeta and 13 Jbeta primers characterized the PCR. Sequenced by immunoSEQ multiplex PCR; TCRdb stores in-frame clones only, minus some. This sample yields around 76,000 clones, of which around 72% are seen a single time; 15% to 20% belongs to the top ten. Concerning this clone: Antigen: not known.

Findings and caveats of the study: Fewer N-insertions than the roughly 630-donor mean were reportedly shown by an Asian-associated ancestry cluster in a later analysis.

The V end was cut by 5 bases, the J end by 3 bases, with 14 bases between. Germline V gene lookup returns CDR1 MDHEN and CDR2 SYDVKM. This CDR3 has 14 residues. The sequenced sample was PBMCs. V and J are TRBV28 and TRBJ2-7, with D perhaps matching TRBD1 (7 bases). The sequence derives from a woman aged 40 to 50 in good health and CMV-seropositive. The CDR3 region has the DNA TGTGCCAGCAGTAAACGACAGGGACTCTACGAGCAGTACTTC. Translating gives CASSKRQGLYEQYF.